This T cell receptor beta chain emerged from a study of blood T cell repertoires in COVID-19. Study information: PBMCs, B-cell-depleted T cells, or T cells were the source of the cDNA or gDNA that made up the material.

Germline V CDR1 and CDR2: SNHLY, FYNNEI. The CDR3 sequence is 15 residues long. V was clipped by 3 bases and J by 0 bases, with 9 bases between them. Study processing details: Estimates of nucleated cell counts were drawn from the amplification of reference gene primers. Sequenced by immunoSEQ multiplex PCR; TCRdb stores in-frame clones only, minus some. D and trimming come from the DNA, and the V and J calls and clone size come from that table. There are tens of thousands of clones in the sample; more than 75% occur only once, and 1.3% lies in the top ten. The chain is built from TRBV2 and TRBJ1-5, with a possible D match to TRBD1 (5 bases). This sequence was found in a man in his fifties or sixties with acute or convalescent COVID-19. The sample taken for sequencing was peripheral blood. CDR3 protein: CASSEGGSSNQPQHF. The CDR3 region has the DNA TGTGCCAGCAGTGAGGGGGGGAGTAGCAATCAGCCCCAGCATTTT.